Included here is one T cell receptor (beta chain) sequence, with context. Its cognate antigen is unknown. V was pared by 4 bases and J by 3 bases, with 2 bases of the junction left unmatched. From germline, CDR1 is SEHNR and CDR2 FQNEAQ (reference sequence). This CDR3 is 13 amino acids long. The repertoire was sequenced with immunoSEQ multiplex PCR; TCRdb's copy has only in-frame clones and lacks some. The sample shows under 70,000 clones, about 87% of them seen only once. This specimen comes from a study of pediatric ulcerative colitis. Study outcomes and limitations: Clonal expansions reduced rectal repertoire diversity in acute severe colitis.

The clonotype originates from a boy younger than 18 who was a control in a study of pediatric ulcerative colitis. The material sequenced was blood. V gene TRBV7-9 combines with J gene TRBJ1-2; 7 bases are a match to TRBD1. The CDR3 protein is CASSYGTDYGYTF. DNA of the CDR3: TGTGCCAGCAGCTACGGGACAGACTATGGCTACACCTTC. The full variable domain, its missing parts supplied by reference TRBV7-9 and TRBJ1-2, is DTGVSQNPRHKITKRGQNVTFRCDPISEHNRLYWYRQTLGQGPEFLTYFQNEAQLEKSRLLSDRFSAERPKGSFSTLEIQRTEQGDSAMYLCASSYGTDYGYTFGSGTRLTVV.